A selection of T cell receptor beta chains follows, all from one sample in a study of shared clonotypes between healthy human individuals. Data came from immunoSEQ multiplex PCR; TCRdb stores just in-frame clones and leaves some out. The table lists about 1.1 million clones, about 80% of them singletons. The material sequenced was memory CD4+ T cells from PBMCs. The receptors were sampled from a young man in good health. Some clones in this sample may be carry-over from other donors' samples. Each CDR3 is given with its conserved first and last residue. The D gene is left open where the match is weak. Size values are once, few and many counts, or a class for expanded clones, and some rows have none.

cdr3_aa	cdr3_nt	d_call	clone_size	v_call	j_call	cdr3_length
CASSEPHANTEAFF	TGTGCCAGCAGTGAACCCCACGCGAACACTGAAGCTTTCTTT	-	-	TRBV6-1	TRBJ1-1	14
CASMAPGFAYEQYF	TGTGCCAGCATGGCGCCGGGTTTTGCCTACGAGCAGTACTTC	-	-	TRBV28	TRBJ2-7	14
CASSLLQGAGANVLTF	TGCGCCAGCAGCTTATTACAGGGAGCTGGGGCCAACGTCCTGACTTTC	-	-	TRBV5-1	TRBJ2-6	16
CATSRETGRGYEQYF	TGTGCCACCAGCAGAGAGACAGGGAGGGGCTACGAGCAGTACTTC	-	-	TRBV15	TRBJ2-7	15
CASRGVLSYEQYF	TGTGCCAGCAGGGGCGTCCTCTCCTACGAGCAGTACTTC	-	-	TRBV28	TRBJ2-7	13
CASSTGTVTEAFF	TGTGCCAGCTCAACCGGTACGGTCACTGAAGCTTTCTTT	-	-	TRBV18	TRBJ1-1	13
CASSLSAGVNEQFF	TGTGCCAGCAGCTTGTCTGCAGGGGTCAATGAGCAGTTCTTC	-	-	TRBV5-6	TRBJ2-1	14
CASREGSGTYNEQFF	TGCGCCAGCAGGGAGGGTAGCGGGACCTACAATGAGCAGTTCTTC	TRBD2	few	TRBV5-1	TRBJ2-1	15
CASNPTGASGRVPLAKNIQYF	TGTGCCAGCAATCCGACTGGGGCTAGCGGGAGAGTACCCCTAGCCAAAAACATTCAGTACTTC	TRBD2	-	TRBV7-3	TRBJ2-4	21
CASSQRGGDEKLFF	TGCGCCAGCAGCCAGAGGGGGGGGGATGAAAAACTGTTTTTT	-	-	TRBV4-3	TRBJ1-4	14
CASSLGTGTQPQETQYF	TGTGCCAGCAGCTTAGGTACGGGCACACAGCCCCAAGAGACCCAGTACTTC	-	-	TRBV11-2	TRBJ2-5	17
CASSAGQGIYGYTF	TGTGCCAGCAGTGCGGGACAGGGGATCTATGGCTACACCTTC	TRBD1	once	TRBV27	TRBJ1-2	14
CASSLEGLTYNEQFF	TGTGCCAGCAGCTTAGAGGGACTGACCTACAATGAGCAGTTCTTC	-	few	TRBV13	TRBJ2-1	15
CASSPIAGSYNEQFF	TGTGCCAGCAGCCCAATAGCGGGATCCTACAATGAGCAGTTCTTC	TRBD2	few	TRBV7-3	TRBJ2-1	15
CASSVATGTYTEAFF	TGTGCCAGCAGCGTAGCTACAGGGACATACACTGAAGCTTTCTTT	-	-	TRBV9	TRBJ1-1	15
CSVAPGWGMNTEAFF	TGCAGCGTAGCCCCAGGGTGGGGCATGAACACTGAAGCTTTCTTT	-	-	TRBV29-1	TRBJ1-1	15
CASSEVGGSQYEQYF	TGTGCCAGCAGTGAAGTGGGCGGGTCCCAATACGAGCAGTACTTC	-	-	TRBV6-1	TRBJ2-7	15
CASSGRDGFNQPQHF	TGTGCCAGCAGTGGCCGGGACGGTTTCAATCAGCCCCAGCATTTT	-	-	TRBV6-1	TRBJ1-5	15
CASSFSPTDTQYF	TGTGCCAGCAGCTTTTCCCCGACAGATACGCAGTATTTT	-	-	TRBV7-3	TRBJ2-3	13
CASTALAGYSGNTIYF	TGTGCCAGTACCGCCCTGGCGGGGTACTCTGGAAACACCATATATTTT	-	-	TRBV19	TRBJ1-3	16
CASTRTEYNEQFF	TGTGCCAGCACCCGGACGGAGTACAATGAGCAGTTCTTC	-	-	TRBV9	TRBJ2-1	13
CASSPIRQGGTEAFF	TGTGCCAGCAGCCCCATTAGACAGGGAGGCACTGAAGCTTTCTTT	TRBD1	-	TRBV7-7	TRBJ1-1	15
CSVPGPGGNSPLHF	TGCAGCGTTCCCGGACCGGGAGGGAATTCACCCCTCCACTTT	-	-	TRBV29-1	TRBJ1-6	14
CASSQGLGADTQYF	TGTGCCAGCAGTCAGGGATTAGGCGCAGATACGCAGTATTTT	-	-	TRBV6-1	TRBJ2-3	14
CAWSQGARENQPQHF	TGTGCCTGGAGTCAGGGGGCTAGGGAAAATCAGCCCCAGCATTTT	TRBD1	few	TRBV30	TRBJ1-5	15
CASSFFVQVRNNEQFF	TGTGCCAGCAGTTTCTTCGTCCAGGTGAGGAACAATGAGCAGTTCTTC	-	few	TRBV28	TRBJ2-1	16
CASSYVGRQPQHF	TGTGCCAGCAGTTACGTCGGGAGGCAGCCCCAGCATTTT	-	-	TRBV6-5	TRBJ1-5	13
CASRRAGENIQYF	TGTGCCAGCAGACGAGCGGGGGAAAACATTCAGTACTTC	TRBD2	-	TRBV19	TRBJ2-4	13
CASSWGDYSYEQYF	TGTGCCAGCAGCTGGGGAGATTACTCCTACGAGCAGTACTTC	-	few	TRBV5-4	TRBJ2-7	14
CASRLRTSGRPSSTDTQYF	TGTGCCAGCAGGTTACGAACTAGCGGGAGGCCCTCTAGCACAGATACGCAGTATTTT	TRBD2	once	TRBV28	TRBJ2-3	19
CASSGDRGNYGYTF	TGTGCCAGCAGCGGCGACAGGGGGAACTATGGCTACACCTTC	TRBD1	-	TRBV2	TRBJ1-2	14
CSVEGEGPRSYEQYF	TGCAGCGTTGAAGGGGAGGGTCCTCGCTCCTACGAGCAGTACTTC	TRBD2	many	TRBV29-1	TRBJ2-7	15
CASSLPGGEKLFF	TGTGCCAGCAGTTTACCCGGGGGAGAAAAACTGTTTTTT	-	-	TRBV6-6	TRBJ1-4	13
CAWRDKGADGYTF	TGTGCCTGGAGGGACAAAGGGGCGGATGGCTACACCTTC	-	-	TRBV30	TRBJ1-2	13
CASSEQGLSTDTQYF	TGTGCCAGCAGTGAACAGGGACTTAGCACAGATACGCAGTATTTT	-	-	TRBV2	TRBJ2-3	15
CASSLQQGNTEAFF	TGCGCCAGCAGCTTGCAACAGGGGAACACTGAAGCTTTCTTT	-	few	TRBV5-1	TRBJ1-1	14
CASSREVAANGYTF	TGCGCCAGCAGCCGGGAGGTGGCCGCCAATGGCTACACCTTC	-	-	TRBV5-1	TRBJ1-2	14
CASSRGTVVRDTQYF	TGTGCCAGCAGCCGCGGGACAGTTGTTCGCGATACGCAGTATTTT	-	-	TRBV7-9	TRBJ2-3	15
CASSPDGGNGELFF	TGCGCCAGCAGCCCGGACGGGGGTAACGGGGAGCTGTTTTTT	-	-	TRBV5-1	TRBJ2-2	14
CASSLGLLAGYTDTQYF	TGTGCCAGCAGCTTAGGCCTACTAGCGGGGTACACAGATACGCAGTATTTT	TRBD2	once	TRBV11-2	TRBJ2-3	17